The 25 T cell receptor beta chains given below trace back to one sample, sequenced in a study of blood T cell repertoires in COVID-19. The data were produced by immunoSEQ multiplex PCR, yet TCRdb's version contains in-frame clones alone and is incomplete. The sample consists of approximately 240,000 clones, 80% to 90% of them appearing once. The sample taken for sequencing was peripheral blood. All receptors come from a woman in her thirties or forties who had recovered from COVID-19.

This clone has just a few counts. The germline gene is not matched at one end of the junction; a read error may be the cause. This chain links TRBV3-1 (or the pseudogene TRBV3-2) with TRBJ2-1; 7 nucleotides align to TRBD2. Germline lookup yields CDR1 LGHDT and CDR2 YNNKEL (reference sequence). This CDR3 region has 15 residues. As DNA, the CDR3 is TGTGCCAGCACCCAAGGGGAGGGGTGGTACAATGAGCAGTTCTTC. It translates to CASTQGEGWYNEQFF.

This sequence joins TRBV7-2 and TRBJ2-1; 13 bases align to TRBD2. Germline V gene lookup returns CDR1 SGHTA and CDR2 FQGNSA. V lost 4 bases and J lost 6; bases outside the gene matches: 9. This CDR3 has 17 residues. The CDR3 protein is CASSSPLTSGGSNEQFF. The CDR3 nucleotides are TGTGCCAGCAGCTCGCCACTGACTAGCGGGGGGTCCAATGAGCAGTTCTTC.

The chain recombines TRBV18 with TRBJ1-2, with a tentative D call TRBD1 (5 bases). The CDR3 runs to 13 residues. The germline V gene has CDR1 KGHSH and CDR2 LQKENI. V lost 3 bases and J 6 bases, leaving 11 bases between the germline ends. The CDR3 sequence is CASSPAPGDGYTF. CDR3 DNA sequence: TGTGCCAGCTCACCGGCCCCGGGGGATGGCTACACCTTC.

The chain employs TRBV3-1 (or the pseudogene TRBV3-2) and TRBJ2-7; 8 bases line up with TRBD2. V shed 5 bases and J 3 bases; nucleotides not matched to a gene: 6. Germline CDR1 reads LGHDT; CDR2 reads YNNKEL (reference sequence). The CDR3 runs 14 residues. The CDR3 coding sequence is TGTGCCAGCAGCTATCTAGCGGGTAACTACGAGCAGTACTTC. As protein: CASSYLAGNYEQYF.

This clone was detected only once. The rearrangement uses TRBV4-3 and TRBJ1-2; no definite D call. This CDR3 comprises 14 residues. Germline V gene lookup returns CDR1 LGHNA and CDR2 YSLEER. Between the trimmed V and J ends, which lost 0 bases and 5 bases, there was a span of 10 bases. The CDR3 sequence: CASSQDLAGYGYTF. The CDR3 DNA sequence: TGCGCCAGCAGCCAAGATTTGGCGGGATATGGCTACACCTTC.

The chain employs TRBV6-5 and TRBJ2-1; 10 bases are a match to TRBD2. V shed 1 base and J 7 bases; nucleotides not matched to a gene: 4. This CDR3 contains 15 residues. Germline V gene lookup returns CDR1 MNHEY and CDR2 SVGAGI. The CDR3 region is CASSYFSGGRNEQFF. In DNA, the CDR3 is TGTGCCAGCAGTTACTTTAGCGGGGGGCGGAATGAGCAGTTCTTC.

This sequence joins TRBV3-1 (or the pseudogene TRBV3-2) and TRBJ2-2; TRBD2 matches 8 bases. The V and J ends lost 4 bases and 5 bases, in that order; junction bases with no gene match: 12. The CDR3 length is 17 residues. Germline V lookup: CDR1 LGHDT, CDR2 YNNKEL (reference sequence). The CDR3 loop reads CASSPVAGGAGTGELFF. The CDR3 nucleotides read TGTGCCAGCAGCCCCGTTGCCGGGGGGGCCGGTACCGGGGAGCTGTTTTTT.

The chain links TRBV10-3 to TRBJ2-3, with TRBD2 matching over 11 bases. V lost 4 bases, J lost 7 bases, and 13 bases stayed unmatched. Germline V lookup: CDR1 ENHRY, CDR2 SYGVKD. The CDR3 is 17 amino acids. CDR3 loop: CAISAGTSGTLGNTQYF. In DNA, the CDR3 is TGTGCCATCAGTGCCGGGACTAGCGGTACTCTCGGGAATACGCAGTATTTT.

A single count supports this clone. This chain links TRBV11-2 with TRBJ1-1; perhaps TRBD1 as D (5 bases). Looked up from germline, CDR1 is SGHAT and CDR2 is FQNNGV. The CDR3 covers 15 residues. Trimming shortened V by 2 bases and J by 7 bases, and 17 bases separated the two germline ends. The CDR3 DNA is TGTGCCAGCAGCTTACCCAACCAGGGAACCTTTGAAGCTTTCTTT. It translates to CASSLPNQGTFEAFF.

The genes are TRBV11-3 and TRBJ2-7; a possible D gene is TRBD2 (8 bases). Germline CDR1 is SGHNT and CDR2 is YENEEA. V was shortened by 4 bases and J by 2 bases, with 15 bases between the two germline ends. The CDR3 is 15 residues long. This CDR3 is CASSSGGDSTYEQYF. In nucleotides, the CDR3 is TGTGCCAGCAGCTCGGGGGGGGACAGCACCTACGAGCAGTACTTC.

The CDR3 bases are TGTGCCAGCAGTGAAGTGGGGGGTAACGAGCAGTACTTC. Translating it yields CASSEVGGNEQYF. The chain carries TRBV2 and TRBJ2-7, with D maybe TRBD2 (6 bases). The CDR3 spans 13 residues. Germline values: CDR1 SNHLY, CDR2 FYNNEI. V lost 1 base and J 5 bases, leaving 9 bases between the germline ends. The full variable domain, in which reference TRBV2 and TRBJ2-7 provide the parts outside the CDR3, is EPEVTQTPSHQVTQMGQEVILRCVPISNHLYFYWYRQILGQKVEFLVSFYNNEISEKSEIFDDQFSVERPDGSNFTLKIRSTKLEDSAMYFCASSEVGGNEQYFGPGTRLTVT.

V usage is TRBV30 and J usage is TRBJ1-1; D perhaps matches TRBD1 (6 bases). The CDR3 contains 12 residues. V lost 4 bases and J 3 bases, leaving 9 bases between the germline ends. Germline assignment: CDR1 GTSNPN and CDR2 SVGIG (reference sequence). The chain's CDR3 is CAWNPGDTEAFF. The CDR3 DNA follows: TGTGCCTGGAATCCAGGGGACACTGAAGCTTTCTTT.

The CDR3 nucleotides are TGTGCCAGTAGACGGGAACAGGGGTTTGCTGGCTACACCTTC. Residues: CASRREQGFAGYTF. The chain employs TRBV19 and TRBJ1-2; 7 nucleotides align to TRBD1. Trimming cost V 6 bases and J 7 bases; bases outside gene matches: 11. Germline CDR1 is LNHDA and CDR2 is SQIVND (reference sequence). The CDR3 has 14 residues.

The chain combines TRBV7-9 with TRBJ1-1; D might be TRBD1 (6 bases). This CDR3 spans 13 amino acids. Looked up from germline, CDR1 is SEHNR and CDR2 is FQNEAQ (reference sequence). Trimming took 0 bases from V and 7 from J, leaving 9 bases between them. The CDR3 DNA follows: TGTGCCAGCAGCTTAGCGAGAGGGGGTGAAGCTTTCTTT. Amino acid sequence: CASSLARGGEAFF.

The chain combines TRBV18 with TRBJ2-7; D ambiguous. This CDR3 region has 14 residues. Trimming pared 3 bases from V and 2 bases from J, leaving 11 bases between. CDR1 KGHSH and CDR2 LQKENI come from the germline V gene. The chain's CDR3 is CASSPENPTYEQYF. The CDR3 DNA is TGTGCCAGCTCACCGGAGAATCCAACCTACGAGCAGTACTTC.

This clone is a singleton in its sample. This chain links TRBV6-5 with TRBJ2-7, with 10 bases identical to TRBD1. This CDR3 spans 15 amino acids. Trimming at V came to 2 bases and at J to 5 bases, leaving 6 bases not matched to a gene. Germline V gene sequence: CDR1 MNHEY, CDR2 SVGAGI. The CDR3 DNA is TGTGCCAGCAGTTACCGGGGACAGGGGACCCACGAGCAGTACTTC. Its translation is CASSYRGQGTHEQYF.

This sequence joins TRBV7-2 and TRBJ2-2, with D possibly being TRBD2 (7 bases). The CDR3 is 16 amino acids. Germline V CDR1 and CDR2: SGHTA, FQGNSA. V lost 2 bases and J 7 bases, leaving 17 bases between the germline ends. CDR3 in DNA: TGTGCCAGCAGCTTAAACGGGGGGCCTTTGGGCGGGGAGCTGTTTTTT. Residues: CASSLNGGPLGGELFF.

The chain employs TRBV10-3 and TRBJ1-1; D might be TRBD1 (5 bases). CDR1 and CDR2 from the germline V gene are ENHRY and SYGVKD. The V end was cut by 10 bases, the J end by 3 bases, with 15 bases between. The length of the CDR3 is 13 residues. The CDR3 region has the DNA TGTGCCACCAAGGGGACTGAGGACACTGAAGCTTTCTTT. Its protein is CATKGTEDTEAFF.

J is TRBJ1-2 and V is TRBV4-3; no clear D. The germline V gene encodes CDR1 LGHNA and CDR2 YSLEER. Trimming removed 0 bases from V and 4 bases from J, with 15 bases in between. This CDR3 has 16 amino acids. The CDR3 protein is CASSQDLSTDIYGYTF. Written as DNA, the CDR3 is TGCGCCAGCAGCCAAGATCTAAGCACAGACATCTATGGCTACACCTTC.

This sequence joins TRBV3-1 (or the pseudogene TRBV3-2) and TRBJ1-1; D unclear. Looked up from germline, CDR1 is LGHDT and CDR2 is YNNKEL (reference sequence). V gave up 4 bases and J gave up 0 bases, with 6 bases separating them. This CDR3 comprises 13 residues. CDR3 loop: CASSPEMNTEAFF. The CDR3 DNA reads as TGTGCCAGCAGCCCCGAGATGAACACTGAAGCTTTCTTT.

The count of this clone is one. The chain recombines TRBV29-1 with TRBJ1-3, with D perhaps matching TRBD1 (6 bases). Per the germline V gene, CDR1 is SQVTM and CDR2 is ANQGSEA. The CDR3 sequence is 11 residues long. V shed 5 bases and J shed 8 bases, with 10 bases lying between them. CDR3 in DNA: TGCAGCGTTCAGGGGATGCACACCATATATTTT. Translated: CSVQGMHTIYF.

Comments on this clone: Other DNA sequences in the sample encode the same CDR3. The gene calls are TRBV7-2 and TRBJ2-1, with a tentative D call TRBD2 (7 bases). V was pared by 1 base and J by 2 bases, with 9 bases between. Germline assignment: CDR1 SGHTA and CDR2 FQGNSA. This CDR3 comprises 15 residues. DNA of the CDR3: TGTGCCAGCAGCTTAGGAGGGGGGGCCTACAATGAGCAGTTCTTC. Its translation: CASSLGGGAYNEQFF.

CDR3 in amino acids: CASTTQGAWETQYF. In DNA form, the CDR3 reads TGTGCCAGCACCACGCAGGGGGCCTGGGAGACCCAGTACTTC. V gene TRBV3-1 (or the pseudogene TRBV3-2) combines with J gene TRBJ2-5; 8 bases map to TRBD1. Germline lookup yields CDR1 LGHDT and CDR2 YNNKEL (reference sequence). V trimming: 7 bases; J trimming: 5 bases; junction bases outside the gene matches: 9. CDR3 length: 14 residues.

The chain recombines TRBV2 with TRBJ1-5, with D hard to call. V was pared by 5 bases and J by 4 bases, with 9 bases between. The CDR3 contains 13 residues. The germline CDR1 and CDR2 sequences are SNHLY and FYNNEI. CDR3 in amino acids: CASSIENNQPQHF. The CDR3 coding sequence is TGTGCCAGCAGTATCGAGAATAATCAGCCCCAGCATTTT.

The chain links TRBV6-5 to TRBJ2-7; 8 nucleotides line up with TRBD1. V trimming: 6 bases; J trimming: 4 bases; junction bases outside the gene matches: 5. CDR3 length equals 13 residues. The germline V gene encodes CDR1 MNHEY and CDR2 SVGAGI. CDR3 protein: CASRTGVGYEQYF. DNA of the CDR3: TGTGCCAGCAGGACAGGGGTTGGTTACGAGCAGTACTTC.